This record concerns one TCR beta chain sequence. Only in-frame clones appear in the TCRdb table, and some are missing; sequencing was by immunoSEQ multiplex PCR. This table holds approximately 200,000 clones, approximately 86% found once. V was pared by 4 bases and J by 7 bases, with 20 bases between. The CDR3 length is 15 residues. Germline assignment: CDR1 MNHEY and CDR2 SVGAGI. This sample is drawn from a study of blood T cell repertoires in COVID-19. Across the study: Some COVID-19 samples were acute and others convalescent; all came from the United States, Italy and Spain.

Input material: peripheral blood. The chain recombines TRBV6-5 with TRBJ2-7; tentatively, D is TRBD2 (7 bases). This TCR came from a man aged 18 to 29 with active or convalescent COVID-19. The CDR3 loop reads CASSFSIRGAGEQYF. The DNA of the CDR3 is TGTGCCAGCAGTTTTTCGATACGGGGGGCGGGGGAGCAGTACTTC.